The 9 T cell receptor beta chains presented below share a single source sample, sequenced in a study of technical replicates of blood from several donors. Data came from immunoSEQ multiplex PCR; TCRdb stores just in-frame clones and leaves some out. The sample has 100,000 or so clones, 96% seen once. Material: T cells isolated from PBMCs. The source of these receptors is a human donor in good health.

The chain is built from TRBV10-3 and TRBJ2-7; 13 bases line up with TRBD2. The length of the CDR3 is 17 residues. With 10 bases clipped from V and 0 bases from J, the junction kept 12 bases outside the gene matches. CDR1 and CDR2 from the germline V gene are ENHRY and SYGVKD. CDR3 DNA sequence: TGTGCCACTACCCCGGGACTAGCGGGACCTAGCTCCTACGAGCAGTACTTC. Amino acids: CATTPGLAGPSSYEQYF.

This sequence joins TRBV10-3 and TRBJ2-7; D remains ambiguous. Trimming stripped 3 bases from V and 0 bases from J, with 12 bases between. This CDR3 is built from 15 residues. The germline V gene encodes CDR1 ENHRY and CDR2 SYGVKD. The CDR3 nucleotides read TGTGCCATCAGTGACCTAGTGTCAACCTCCTACGAGCAGTACTTC. Encoded protein: CAISDLVSTSYEQYF.

This rearrangement joins TRBV19 to TRBJ1-5, with no clear D. The V gene's germline CDR1 is LNHDA and CDR2 SQIVND (reference sequence). Trimming left V 3 bases short and J 3 bases short, with 15 bases between. The CDR3 sequence is 16 residues long. CDR3 DNA: TGTGCCAGTAGTATGACGCCGCAGGTTGACAATCAGCCCCAGCATTTT. It encodes CASSMTPQVDNQPQHF.

This clone occurred once. The chain has TRBV25-1 and TRBJ1-3; unclear D gene. This CDR3 contains 15 residues. V was shortened by 1 base and J by 0 bases, with 7 bases between the two germline ends. From germline, CDR1 is MGHDK and CDR2 SYGVNS. The CDR3 DNA reads as TGTGCCAGCAGTGAATGGCAGGCCTCTGGAAACACCATATATTTT. This encodes CASSEWQASGNTIYF.

This sequence joins TRBV7-2 and TRBJ2-7; D may be TRBD1 (5 bases). This CDR3 region has 15 residues. Germline CDR1 and CDR2: SGHTA and FQGNSA. V was shortened by 1 base and J by 3 bases, with 13 bases between the two germline ends. The CDR3 nucleotides are TGTGCCAGCAGCTTAGGAAGGGGCAGGGACTACGAGCAGTACTTC. This encodes CASSLGRGRDYEQYF.

The chain combines TRBV2 with TRBJ1-1; 9 nucleotides line up with TRBD1. Germline assignment: CDR1 SNHLY and CDR2 FYNNEI. The CDR3 is 15 amino acids. Unmatched junction bases numbered 12, after V lost 8 bases and J lost 5 bases. The CDR3 reads CASASGQGRDTEAFF. The CDR3 nucleotides read TGTGCCAGCGCCAGCGGACAGGGGCGAGATACTGAAGCTTTCTTT.

A single count supports this clone. The V call is TRBV4-1, the J call TRBJ1-2, with D perhaps TRBD1 (6 bases). CDR3 length: 14 amino acids. The ends were cut back, 1 base at V and 8 bases at J, with 14 bases in the middle. CDR1 MGHRA and CDR2 YSYEKL come from the germline V gene. The CDR3 DNA sequence: TGCGCCAGCAGCCAAGCCGGCGGGGGCTCGGGCTACACCTTC. Protein: CASSQAGGGSGYTF.

The V gene is TRBV5-5, the J gene TRBJ2-1, with TRBD1 matching over 7 bases. The CDR3 has 15 residues. Trimming at V came to 0 bases and at J to 1 base, leaving 1 base not matched to a gene. Germline V gives CDR1 SGHKS, CDR2 YYEKEE (reference sequence). CDR3 loop: CASSLAGQSYNEQFF. CDR3 coding DNA: TGTGCCAGCAGCTTGGCGGGACAGTCCTACAATGAGCAGTTCTTC.

V usage is TRBV7-9 and J usage is TRBJ1-2; D unclear. Deletions cut 0 bases from V and 0 bases from J, with 11 bases between. This CDR3 has 16 amino acids. The germline V gene encodes CDR1 SEHNR and CDR2 FQNEAQ (reference sequence). In DNA form, the CDR3 reads TGTGCCAGCAGCTTAGCGCGTGAGGAAGCTAACTATGGCTACACCTTC. It encodes CASSLAREEANYGYTF.